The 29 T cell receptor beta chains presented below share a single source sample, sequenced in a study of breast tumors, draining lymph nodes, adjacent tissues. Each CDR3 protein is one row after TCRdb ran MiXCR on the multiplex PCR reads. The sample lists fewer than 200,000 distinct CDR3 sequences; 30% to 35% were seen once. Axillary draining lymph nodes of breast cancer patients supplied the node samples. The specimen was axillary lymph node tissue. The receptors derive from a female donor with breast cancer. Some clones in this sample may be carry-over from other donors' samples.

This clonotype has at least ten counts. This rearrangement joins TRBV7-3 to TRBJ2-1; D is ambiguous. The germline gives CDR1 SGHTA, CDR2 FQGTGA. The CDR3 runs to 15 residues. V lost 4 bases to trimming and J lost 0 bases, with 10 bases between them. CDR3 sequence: CASSSQLSSYNEQFF. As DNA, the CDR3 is TGTGCCAGCAGCTCCCAGCTAAGCTCCTACAATGAGCAGTTCTTC. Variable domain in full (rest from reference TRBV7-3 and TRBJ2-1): GAGVSQTPSNKVTEKGKYVELRCDPISGHTALYWYRQSLGQGPEFLIYFQGTGAADDSGLPNDRFFAVRPEGSVSTLKIQRTERGDSAVYLCASSSQLSSYNEQFFGPGTRLTVL.

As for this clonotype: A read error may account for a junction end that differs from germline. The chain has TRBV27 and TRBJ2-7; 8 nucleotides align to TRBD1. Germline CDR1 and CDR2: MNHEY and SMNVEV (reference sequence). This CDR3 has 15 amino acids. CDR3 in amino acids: CASSLGQGLTYGQYF. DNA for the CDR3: TGTGCCAGCAGTCTCGGACAGGGTCTAACCTACGGGCAGTACTTC.

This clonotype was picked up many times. The CDR3 nucleotides read TGTGCCAGCAGCTTAGGACAGGGGAGGCCATACGAGCAGTACTTC. Translating gives CASSLGQGRPYEQYF. This rearrangement joins TRBV5-5 to TRBJ2-7; 9 nucleotides line up with TRBD1. CDR1 and CDR2 (germline): SGHKS, YYEKEE (reference sequence). CDR3 length equals 15 residues. Trimming cost V 2 bases and J 4 bases; bases outside gene matches: 7.

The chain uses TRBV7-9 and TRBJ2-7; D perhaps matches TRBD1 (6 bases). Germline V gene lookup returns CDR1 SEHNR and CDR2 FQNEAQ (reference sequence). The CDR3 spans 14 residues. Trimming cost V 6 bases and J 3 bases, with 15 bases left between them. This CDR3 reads CASRAAGEYYEQYF. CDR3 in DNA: TGTGCCAGCAGAGCCGCAGGGGAATACTACGAGCAGTACTTC.

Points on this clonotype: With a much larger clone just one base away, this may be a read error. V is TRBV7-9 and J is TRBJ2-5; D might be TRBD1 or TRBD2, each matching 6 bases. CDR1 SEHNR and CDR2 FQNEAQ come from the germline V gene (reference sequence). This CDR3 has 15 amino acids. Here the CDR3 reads CASLVGSAGQETQHF. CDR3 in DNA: TGTGCCAGCCTCGTGGGTAGCGCGGGACAAGAGACCCAGCACTTC.

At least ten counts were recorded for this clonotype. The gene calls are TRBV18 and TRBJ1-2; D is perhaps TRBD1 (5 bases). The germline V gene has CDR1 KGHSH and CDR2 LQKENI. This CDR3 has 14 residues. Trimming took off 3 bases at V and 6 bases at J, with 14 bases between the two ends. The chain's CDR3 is CASSPVRTRHGYTF. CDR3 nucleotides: TGTGCCAGCTCACCGGTGCGGACAAGGCATGGCTACACCTTC.

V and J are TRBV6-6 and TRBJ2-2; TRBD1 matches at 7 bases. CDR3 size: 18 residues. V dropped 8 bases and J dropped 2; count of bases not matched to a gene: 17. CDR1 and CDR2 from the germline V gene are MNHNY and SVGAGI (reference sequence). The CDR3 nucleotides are TGTGCCAGCCGACAGGGTTTGGCTTTGGAGTCTAACACCGGGGAGCTGTTTTTT. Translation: CASRQGLALESNTGELFF.

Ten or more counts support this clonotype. The CDR3 reads CASAPGDFSGNTIYF. The CDR3 DNA sequence: TGTGCCAGCGCCCCTGGGGACTTCTCTGGAAACACCATATATTTT. The chain is built from TRBV19 and TRBJ1-3; possibly TRBD1 for D (5 bases). The germline V and J ends were trimmed by 9 bases and 0 bases, with 15 bases remaining between them. The CDR3 runs 15 residues. CDR1 and CDR2 (germline): LNHDA, SQIVND (reference sequence).

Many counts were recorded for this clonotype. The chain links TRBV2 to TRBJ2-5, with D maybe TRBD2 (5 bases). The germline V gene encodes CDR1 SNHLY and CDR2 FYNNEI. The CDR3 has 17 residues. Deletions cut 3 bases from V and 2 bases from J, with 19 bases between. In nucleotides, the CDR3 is TGTGCCAGCAGTGAGAACAGTTTGCGGGTCGATCAAGAGACCCAGTACTTC. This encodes CASSENSLRVDQETQYF.

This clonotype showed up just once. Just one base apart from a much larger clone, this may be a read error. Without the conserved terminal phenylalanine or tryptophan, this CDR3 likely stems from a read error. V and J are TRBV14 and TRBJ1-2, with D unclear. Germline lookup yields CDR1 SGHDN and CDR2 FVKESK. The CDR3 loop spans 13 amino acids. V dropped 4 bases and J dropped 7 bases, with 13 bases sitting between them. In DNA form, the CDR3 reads TGTGCCAGCAGCCCCCCGGTCCGGGGTGGCTACACCTCC. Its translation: CASSPPVRGGYTS.

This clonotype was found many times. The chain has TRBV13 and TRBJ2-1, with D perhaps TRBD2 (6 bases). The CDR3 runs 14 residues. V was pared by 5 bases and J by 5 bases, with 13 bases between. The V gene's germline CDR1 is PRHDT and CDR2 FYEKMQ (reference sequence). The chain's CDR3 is CASSETGTHNEQFF. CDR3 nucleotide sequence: TGTGCCAGCAGCGAAACCGGGACTCACAATGAGCAGTTCTTC.

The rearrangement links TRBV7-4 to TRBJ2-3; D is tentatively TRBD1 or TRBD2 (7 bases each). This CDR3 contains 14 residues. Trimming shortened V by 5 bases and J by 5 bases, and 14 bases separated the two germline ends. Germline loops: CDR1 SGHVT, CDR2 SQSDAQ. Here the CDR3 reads CASSQGGPEDTQYF. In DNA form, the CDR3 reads TGTGCCAGCAGCCAGGGGGGGCCTGAAGATACGCAGTATTTT.

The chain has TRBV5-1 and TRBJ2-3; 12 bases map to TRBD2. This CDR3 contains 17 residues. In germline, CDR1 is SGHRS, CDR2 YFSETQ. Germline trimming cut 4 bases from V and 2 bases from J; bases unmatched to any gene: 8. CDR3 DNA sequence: TGCGCCAGCAGCCGATTGACTAGCGGGGGAGTCACAGATACGCAGTATTTT. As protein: CASSRLTSGGVTDTQYF. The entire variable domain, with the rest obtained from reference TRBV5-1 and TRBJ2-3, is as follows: KAGVTQTPRYLIKTRGQQVTLSCSPISGHRSVSWYQQTPGQGLQFLFEYFSETQRNKGNFPGRFSGRQFSNSRSEMNVSTLELGDSALYLCASSRLTSGGVTDTQYFGPGTRLTVL.

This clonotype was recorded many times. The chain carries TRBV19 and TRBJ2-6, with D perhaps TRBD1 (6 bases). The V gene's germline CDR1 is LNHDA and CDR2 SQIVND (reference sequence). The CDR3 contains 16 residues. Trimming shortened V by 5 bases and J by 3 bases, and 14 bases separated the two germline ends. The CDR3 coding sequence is TGTGCCAGTAGTCCGAAATACAGGGTTGGGGCCAACGTCCTGACTTTC. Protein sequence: CASSPKYRVGANVLTF.

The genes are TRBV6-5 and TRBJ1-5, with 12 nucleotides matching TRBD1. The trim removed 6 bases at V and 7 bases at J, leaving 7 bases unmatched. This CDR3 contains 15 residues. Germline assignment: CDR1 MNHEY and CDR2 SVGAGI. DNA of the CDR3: TGTGCCAGCAGCCCTGGGACAGGGGGCCGGCAGCCCCAGCATTTT. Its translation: CASSPGTGGRQPQHF.

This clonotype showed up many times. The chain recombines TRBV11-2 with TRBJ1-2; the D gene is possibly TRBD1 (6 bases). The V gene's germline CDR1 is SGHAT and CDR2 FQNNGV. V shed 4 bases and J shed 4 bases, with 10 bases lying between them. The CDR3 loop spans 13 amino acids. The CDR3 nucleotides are TGTGCCAGCAGCTCCGGGGGGCTCTATGGCTACACCTTC. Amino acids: CASSSGGLYGYTF.

The CDR3 protein is CASSSDYSTDTQYF. The CDR3 bases are TGTGCCAGCAGCTCGGACTACAGCACAGATACGCAGTATTTT. This chain links TRBV12-3 or TRBV12-4 with TRBJ2-3; D might be TRBD2 (6 bases). V lost 6 bases to trimming and J lost 0 bases, with 10 bases between them. The length of the CDR3 is 14 residues.

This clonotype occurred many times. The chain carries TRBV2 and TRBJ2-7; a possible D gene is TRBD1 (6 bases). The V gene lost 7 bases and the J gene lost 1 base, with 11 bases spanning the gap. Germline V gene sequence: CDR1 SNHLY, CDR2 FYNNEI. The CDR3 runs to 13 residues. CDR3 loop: CASKETGSYEQYF. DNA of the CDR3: TGTGCCAGCAAGGAGACAGGATCCTACGAGCAGTACTTC.

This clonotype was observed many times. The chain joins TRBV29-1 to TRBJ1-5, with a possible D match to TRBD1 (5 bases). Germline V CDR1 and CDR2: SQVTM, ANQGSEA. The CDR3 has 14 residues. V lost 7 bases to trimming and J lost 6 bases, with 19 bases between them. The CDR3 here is CSATYGAQGQPQHF. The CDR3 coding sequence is TGCAGCGCCACTTATGGGGCGCAGGGTCAGCCCCAGCATTTT.

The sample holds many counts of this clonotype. CDR3 coding DNA: TGTGCCAGCAGCTCCGGGACAGCAGCCTCTGGGGCCAACGTCCTGACTTTC. This sequence encodes CASSSGTAASGANVLTF. The chain has TRBV5-4 and TRBJ2-6, with 7 bases fitting TRBD1. V shed 3 bases, J shed 0 bases, and the junction held 6 bases outside the gene matches. Germline V gene data show CDR1 as SGHNT and CDR2 as YYREEE (reference sequence). This CDR3 contains 17 residues.

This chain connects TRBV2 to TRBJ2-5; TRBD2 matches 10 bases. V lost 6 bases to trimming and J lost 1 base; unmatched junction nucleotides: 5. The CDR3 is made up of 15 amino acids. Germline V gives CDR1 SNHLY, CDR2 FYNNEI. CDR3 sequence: CASRRPSGGQETQYF. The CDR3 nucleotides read TGTGCCAGCAGGCGCCCTAGCGGGGGCCAAGAGACCCAGTACTTC.

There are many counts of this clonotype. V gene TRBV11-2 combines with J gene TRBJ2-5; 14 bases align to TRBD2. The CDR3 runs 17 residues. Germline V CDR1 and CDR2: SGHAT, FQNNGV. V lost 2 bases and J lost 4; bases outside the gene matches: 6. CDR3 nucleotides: TGTGCCAGCAGCTTAACCCTGACTAGCGGGGGGGCAGAGACCCAGTACTTC. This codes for CASSLTLTSGGAETQYF.

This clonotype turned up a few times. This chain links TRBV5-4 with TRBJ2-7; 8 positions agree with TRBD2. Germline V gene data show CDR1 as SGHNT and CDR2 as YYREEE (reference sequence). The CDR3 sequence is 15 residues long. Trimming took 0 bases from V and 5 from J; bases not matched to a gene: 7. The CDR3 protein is CASSLGVAGFDEQYF. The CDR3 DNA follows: TGTGCCAGCAGCTTGGGGGTAGCGGGGTTCGACGAGCAGTACTTC.

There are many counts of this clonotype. CDR3 DNA: TGCGCCAGCAGCTTGCTCGGACAGTCGCAAGAGACCCAGTACTTC. Protein sequence: CASSLLGQSQETQYF. The chain has TRBV5-1 and TRBJ2-5; a weak D match, TRBD1 (6 bases). This CDR3 comprises 15 residues. V was clipped by 1 base and J by 2 bases, with 12 bases between them. Germline V gene lookup returns CDR1 SGHRS and CDR2 YFSETQ.

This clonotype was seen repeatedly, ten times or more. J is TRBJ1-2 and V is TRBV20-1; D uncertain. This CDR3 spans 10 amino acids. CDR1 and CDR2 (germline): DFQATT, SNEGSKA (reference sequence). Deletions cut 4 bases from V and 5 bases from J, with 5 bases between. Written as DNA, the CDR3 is TGCAGTGCTATGGAGTATGGCTACACCTTC. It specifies CSAMEYGYTF.

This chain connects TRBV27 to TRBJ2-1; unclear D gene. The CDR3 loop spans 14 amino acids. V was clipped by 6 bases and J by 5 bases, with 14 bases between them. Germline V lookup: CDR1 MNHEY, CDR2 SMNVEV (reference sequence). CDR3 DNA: TGTGCCAGCAGGGGTCGGAGTAGGGACAATGAGCAGTTCTTC. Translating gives CASRGRSRDNEQFF.

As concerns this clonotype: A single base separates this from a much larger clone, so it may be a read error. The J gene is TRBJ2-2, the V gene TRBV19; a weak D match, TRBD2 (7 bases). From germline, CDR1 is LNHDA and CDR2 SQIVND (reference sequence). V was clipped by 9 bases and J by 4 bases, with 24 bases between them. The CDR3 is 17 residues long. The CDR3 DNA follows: TGTGCCAGCGGCTTGGGGGGGGGCAGGGCGAGCACCGGGGAGCTGTTTTTT. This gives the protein CASGLGGGRASTGELFF.

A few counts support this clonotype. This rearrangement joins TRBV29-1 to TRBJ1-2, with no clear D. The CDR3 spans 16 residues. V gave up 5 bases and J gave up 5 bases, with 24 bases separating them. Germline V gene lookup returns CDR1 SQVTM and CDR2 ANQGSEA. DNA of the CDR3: TGCAGCGTTTACGGGCGCCTCGGAAGCCGAGCTTATGGCTACACCTTC. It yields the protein CSVYGRLGSRAYGYTF. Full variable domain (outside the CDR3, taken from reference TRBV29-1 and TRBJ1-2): SAVISQKPSRDICQRGTSLTIQCQVDSQVTMMFWYRQQPGQSLTLIATANQGSEATYESGFVIDKFPISRPNLTFSTLTVSNMSPEDSSIYLCSVYGRLGSRAYGYTFGSGTRLTVV.

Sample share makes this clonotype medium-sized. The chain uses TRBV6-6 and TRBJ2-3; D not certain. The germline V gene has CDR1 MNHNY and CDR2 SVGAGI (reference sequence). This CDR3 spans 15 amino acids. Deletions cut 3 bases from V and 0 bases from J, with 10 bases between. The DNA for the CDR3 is TGTGCCAGCAGTTATACCAGCGCGAGCACAGATACGCAGTATTTT. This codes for CASSYTSASTDTQYF.